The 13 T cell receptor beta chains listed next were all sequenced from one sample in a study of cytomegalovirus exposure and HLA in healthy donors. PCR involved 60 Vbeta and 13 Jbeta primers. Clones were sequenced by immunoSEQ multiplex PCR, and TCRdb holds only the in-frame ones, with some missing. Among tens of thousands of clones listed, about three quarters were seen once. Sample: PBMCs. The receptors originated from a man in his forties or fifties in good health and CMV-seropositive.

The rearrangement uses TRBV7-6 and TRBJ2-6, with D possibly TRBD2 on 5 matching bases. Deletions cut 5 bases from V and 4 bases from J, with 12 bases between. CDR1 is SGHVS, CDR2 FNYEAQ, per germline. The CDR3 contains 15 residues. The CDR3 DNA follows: TGTGCCAGCAGCCATGGGAGAGCCGGGGCCAACGTCCTGACTTTC. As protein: CASSHGRAGANVLTF.

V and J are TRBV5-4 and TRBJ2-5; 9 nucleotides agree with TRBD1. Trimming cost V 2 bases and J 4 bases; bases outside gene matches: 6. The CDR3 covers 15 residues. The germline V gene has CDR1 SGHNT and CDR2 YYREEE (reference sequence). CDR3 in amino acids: CASSFSGQGGETQYF. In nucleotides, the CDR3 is TGTGCCAGCAGCTTTTCGGGACAGGGCGGAGAGACCCAGTACTTC. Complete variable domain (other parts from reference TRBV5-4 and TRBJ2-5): ETGVTQSPTHLIKTRGQQVTLRCSSQSGHNTVSWYQQALGQGPQFIFQYYREEENGRGNFPPRFSGLQFPNYSSELNVNALELDDSALYLCASSFSGQGGETQYFGPGTRLLVL.

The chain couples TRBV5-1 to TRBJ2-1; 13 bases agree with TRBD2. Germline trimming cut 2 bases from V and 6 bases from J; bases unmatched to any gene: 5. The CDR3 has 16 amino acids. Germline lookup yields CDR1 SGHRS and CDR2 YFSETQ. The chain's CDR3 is CASSLGTSGAVNEQFF. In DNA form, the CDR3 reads TGCGCCAGCAGCTTAGGGACTAGCGGGGCCGTCAATGAGCAGTTCTTC.

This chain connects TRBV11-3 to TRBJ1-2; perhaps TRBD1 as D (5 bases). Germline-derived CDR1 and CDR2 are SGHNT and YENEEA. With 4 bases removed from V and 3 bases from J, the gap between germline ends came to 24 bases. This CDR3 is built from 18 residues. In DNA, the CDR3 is TGTGCCAGCAGCTCCCTTTCGCCTTGGCAGGGAGGCGACTATGGCTACACCTTC. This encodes CASSSLSPWQGGDYGYTF.

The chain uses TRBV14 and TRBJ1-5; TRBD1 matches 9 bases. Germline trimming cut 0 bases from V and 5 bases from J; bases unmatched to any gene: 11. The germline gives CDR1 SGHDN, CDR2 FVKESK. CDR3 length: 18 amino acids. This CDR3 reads CASSQDGAEDRGYQPQHF. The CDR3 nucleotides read TGTGCCAGCAGCCAAGATGGAGCGGAGGACAGGGGATATCAGCCCCAGCATTTT.

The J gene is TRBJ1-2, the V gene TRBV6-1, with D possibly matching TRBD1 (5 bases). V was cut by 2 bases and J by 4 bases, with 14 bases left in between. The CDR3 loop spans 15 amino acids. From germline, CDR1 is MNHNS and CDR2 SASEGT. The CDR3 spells CASSESAGWGYGYTF. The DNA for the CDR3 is TGTGCCAGCAGTGAAAGTGCAGGGTGGGGCTATGGCTACACCTTC.

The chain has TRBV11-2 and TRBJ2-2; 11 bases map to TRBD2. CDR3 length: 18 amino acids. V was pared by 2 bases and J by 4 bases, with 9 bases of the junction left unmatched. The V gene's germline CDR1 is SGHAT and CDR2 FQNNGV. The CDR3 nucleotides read TGTGCCAGCAGCTTATCATCTAGCGGGAGGTTCGGCACCGGGGAGCTGTTTTTT. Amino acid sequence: CASSLSSSGRFGTGELFF. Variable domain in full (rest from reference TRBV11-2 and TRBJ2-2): EAGVAQSPRYKIIEKRQSVAFWCNPISGHATLYWYQQILGQGPKLLIQFQNNGVVDDSQLPKDRFSAERLKGVDSTLKIQPAKLEDSAVYLCASSLSSSGRFGTGELFFGEGSRLTVL.

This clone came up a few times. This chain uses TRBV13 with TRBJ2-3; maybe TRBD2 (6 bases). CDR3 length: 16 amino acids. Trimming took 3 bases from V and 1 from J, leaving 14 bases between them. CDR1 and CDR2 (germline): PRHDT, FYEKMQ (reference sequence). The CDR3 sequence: CASSFPGRDGTDTQYF. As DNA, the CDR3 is TGTGCCAGCAGCTTTCCAGGGCGGGATGGCACAGATACGCAGTATTTT.

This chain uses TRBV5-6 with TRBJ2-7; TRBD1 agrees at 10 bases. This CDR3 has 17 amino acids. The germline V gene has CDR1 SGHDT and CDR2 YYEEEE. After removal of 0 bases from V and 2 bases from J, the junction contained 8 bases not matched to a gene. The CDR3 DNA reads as TGTGCCAGCAGCTTGGCAACTACCGGGACAGGGGCCTACGAGCAGTACTTC. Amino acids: CASSLATTGTGAYEQYF. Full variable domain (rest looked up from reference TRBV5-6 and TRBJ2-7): DAGVTQSPTHLIKTRGQQVTLRCSPKSGHDTVSWYQQALGQGPQFIFQYYEEEERQRGNFPDRFSGHQFPNYSSELNVNALLLGDSALYLCASSLATTGTGAYEQYFGPGTRLTVT.

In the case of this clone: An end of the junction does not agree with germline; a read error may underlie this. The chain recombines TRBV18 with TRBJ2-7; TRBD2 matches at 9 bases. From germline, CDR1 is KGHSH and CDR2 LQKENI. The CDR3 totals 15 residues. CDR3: CASSQSGTSSHEQYF. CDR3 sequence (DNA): TGTGCCAGCTCGCAGAGCGGGACTAGCTCCCACGAGCAGTACTTC.

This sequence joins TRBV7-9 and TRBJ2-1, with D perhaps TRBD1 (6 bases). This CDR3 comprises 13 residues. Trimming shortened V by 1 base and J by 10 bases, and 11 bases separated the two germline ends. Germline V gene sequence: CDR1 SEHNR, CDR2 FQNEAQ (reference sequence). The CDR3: CASSLETQGEQFF. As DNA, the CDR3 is TGTGCCAGCAGCTTAGAGACCCAGGGGGAGCAGTTCTTC.

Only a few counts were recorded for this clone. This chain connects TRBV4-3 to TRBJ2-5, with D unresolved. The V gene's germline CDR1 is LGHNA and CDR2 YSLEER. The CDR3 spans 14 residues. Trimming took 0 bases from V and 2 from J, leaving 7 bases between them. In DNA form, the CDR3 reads TGCGCCAGCAGCCAAGATTCAGGACAAGAGACCCAGTACTTC. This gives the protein CASSQDSGQETQYF.

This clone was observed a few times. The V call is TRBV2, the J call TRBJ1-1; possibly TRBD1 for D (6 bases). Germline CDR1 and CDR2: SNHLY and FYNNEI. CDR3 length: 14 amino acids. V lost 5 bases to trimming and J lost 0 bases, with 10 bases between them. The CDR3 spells CASSWTVLNTEAFF. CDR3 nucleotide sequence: TGTGCCAGCAGTTGGACAGTGCTGAACACTGAAGCTTTCTTT.